This is a list of T cell receptor beta chains from one sample in a study of blood T cells in healthy people across ages. TCRdb used MiXCR to reprocess the 5' RACE reads, holding one entry per CDR3 protein. The sample has some 880,000 distinct CDR3 sequences, 35% to 40% seen once. Input material: blood. The receptors here all came from a man between 18 and 29 years old in good health. The CDR3 runs from the conserved cysteine through the conserved F or W. A D gene is named only where the DNA matches it firmly. Clone size, where shown, is once, few, many, or a class for clones that have expanded.

.	TRBV7-9	TRBJ2-7	.	TGTGCCAGCAGTCCTCTAGTCTACGAGCAGTACTTC	CASSPLVYEQYF
.	TRBV7-9	TRBJ1-6	TRBD1	TGTGCCAGCAGCGTGTCCGGAGGGACAGGGAATTCACCCCTCCACTTT	CASSVSGGTGNSPLHF
.	TRBV4-2	TRBJ2-1	.	TGTGCCAGCAGCCGCACAGACCGGAAAGAGACCCAGTTCTTC	CASSRTDRKETQFF
few	TRBV7-9	TRBJ1-2	.	TGTGCCAGCAGCTCCATGACCGTATGGGAGGAAGGTTATGGCTACACCTTC	CASSSMTVWEEGYGYTF
few	TRBV21-1	TRBJ2-1	.	TGTGCCAGCAGCCTAGGGGGGGGGAGACACAATGAGCAGTTCTTC	CASSLGGGRHNEQFF
.	TRBV20-1	TRBJ2-3	TRBD2	TGCAGTGCACCGCCCCTAGCGGGGGCGGCAGATACGCAGTATTTT	CSAPPLAGAADTQYF
.	TRBV7-2	TRBJ2-6	.	TGTGCCAGCAGCCGCGGTGTACAGGGCTTTGGGGCCAACGTCCTGACTTTC	CASSRGVQGFGANVLTF
few	TRBV4-3	TRBJ2-2	.	TGCGCCAGCAGCCAAGATCGCACAGGACCGAACACCGGGGAGCTGTTTTTT	CASSQDRTGPNTGELFF
.	TRBV7-2	TRBJ2-2	TRBD1	TGTGCCAGCAGCTTATCACCCGGGACAGGGGCGGCCGGGGAGCTGTTTTTT	CASSLSPGTGAAGELFF
few	TRBV12-3/TRBV12-4	TRBJ1-5	TRBD1	TGTGCCAGCACCCTGACAGGGGGGAATCAGCCCCAGCATTTT	CASTLTGGNQPQHF
.	TRBV20-1	TRBJ1-1	.	TGCAGTGCTAGAGATCCGCACCTCTGGGAAGCTTTCTTT	CSARDPHLWEAFF
.	TRBV7-2	TRBJ2-3	TRBD2	TGTGCCAGCAGCTTAAAACGGGGGGGGAGGTCAGATACGCAGTATTTT	CASSLKRGGRSDTQYF
.	TRBV20-1	TRBJ1-2	TRBD1	TGCAGTGCTAGAGATGGGGGACAGGGGAAAGGCTACACCTTC	CSARDGGQGKGYTF
few	TRBV6-2/TRBV6-3	TRBJ1-5	.	TGTGCCAGCAGTTACTCGGGGGCACGTCAGCCCCAGCATTTT	CASSYSGARQPQHF
.	TRBV20-1	TRBJ2-5	.	TGCAGTGCTAGAGTAGGGGAGAGGGGCTACTTGACCAATGAGCAGTACTTC	CSARVGERGYLTNEQYF
.	TRBV5-1	TRBJ2-7	TRBD1	TGCGCCGGCAGGTACTCCACAGGGGGTGACGAGCAGTACTTC	CAGRYSTGGDEQYF
many	TRBV20-1	TRBJ1-6	.	TGCAGTGCTAGACCGACAACTCGACTTAGTTCACCCCTCCACTTT	CSARPTTRLSSPLHF
.	TRBV4-3	TRBJ2-1	.	TGCGCCAGCAGCCAAGATGAGTCGCTTGGTAACCTTCTTGGTGAGCAGTTCTTC	CASSQDESLGNLLGEQFF
few	TRBV12-3/TRBV12-4	TRBJ2-7	.	TGTGCCAGCAGTCCAAGTGGGTCAGGCGTCTACGAGCAGTACTTC	CASSPSGSGVYEQYF
.	TRBV5-1	TRBJ2-7	TRBD1	TGCGCCAGCAGCCTAGGACAGGGACCCTACAATGAGCAGTACTTC	CASSLGQGPYNEQYF
few	TRBV7-2	TRBJ2-7	TRBD2	TGTGCCAGCAGCTTAGCGATAACTAGCGTGGAGCAGTACTTC	CASSLAITSVEQYF
.	TRBV4-2	TRBJ1-1	.	TGTGCCAGCAGCCAACCCGGACAGTTGAACACTGAAGCTTTCTTT	CASSQPGQLNTEAFF
few	TRBV27	TRBJ1-6	.	TGTGCCAGCAGCCCATGGGGCTCTAATTCACCCCTCCACTTT	CASSPWGSNSPLHF
.	TRBV6-2/TRBV6-3	TRBJ2-1	.	TGTGCCAGCAGTTACTCCGACCCTGGCTTGGCAAATGAGCAGTTCTTC	CASSYSDPGLANEQFF
.	TRBV29-1	TRBJ1-1	.	TGCAGCGTGGGCCGGGGCACTGAAGCTTTCTTT	CSVGRGTEAFF
.	TRBV2	TRBJ2-5	.	TGTGCCAGCAATTTCAGGTACTTC	CASNFRYF
.	TRBV2	TRBJ1-1	.	TGTGCCAGCTTCCAGGGTACTGAAGCTTTCTTT	CASFQGTEAFF
.	TRBV3-1	TRBJ1-1	TRBD1	TGTGCCAGCGGCCAAGGGGGCGGACTAGCTTTCTTT	CASGQGGGLAFF
many	TRBV12-3/TRBV12-4	TRBJ2-5	.	TGTGCCAGCAGTTTGGTTATGGGGGGCCAAGAGACCCAGTACTTC	CASSLVMGGQETQYF
.	TRBV27	TRBJ1-5	.	TGTGCCAGCAGTTTCACCAATGTACAGCCCCAGCATTTT	CASSFTNVQPQHF
.	TRBV7-2	TRBJ1-1	TRBD1	TGTGCCAGCAGCAGCGCACGGACAGGGAGGACTGAAGCTTTCTTT	CASSSARTGRTEAFF
many	TRBV10-3	TRBJ2-3	.	TGTGCCGTCGGACAGTCAGAAGGAGATACGCAGTATTTT	CAVGQSEGDTQYF
few	TRBV20-1	TRBJ2-2	.	TGCAGTGCCCAAAGGAGGGGGGTACTTGCCGGGGAGCTGTTTTTT	CSAQRRGVLAGELFF
few	TRBV4-1	TRBJ1-2	TRBD1	TGCGCCAGCAGCCAATCTCAGACAGGGGGCGCGTGTGGCTACACCTTC	CASSQSQTGGACGYTF
few	TRBV4-3	TRBJ1-4	.	TGCGCCAGCAGCCAAGATCCGTCAGGGACTAATGAAAAACTGTTTTTT	CASSQDPSGTNEKLFF
few	TRBV9	TRBJ1-6	.	TGTGCCAGCAGCGTAGGCTTCGGTGGGGATAATTCACCCCTCCACTTT	CASSVGFGGDNSPLHF
.	TRBV12-3/TRBV12-4	TRBJ1-4	.	TGTGCCAGCAGTTTAAACAGCGGGGACGAAAAACTGTTTTTT	CASSLNSGDEKLFF
.	TRBV5-1	TRBJ1-6	TRBD1	TGCGCCAGCAGCTCGATGACAGGGCAGCATTCACCCCTCCACTTT	CASSSMTGQHSPLHF
once	TRBV29-1	TRBJ2-5	.	TGCAGCGTTTTAGACAGACCACTGCAGTACTTC	CSVLDRPLQYF
few	TRBV7-2	TRBJ1-6	TRBD1	TGTGCCAGCAGCTTAGCTGTGGGACAGATTAATTCACCCCTCCACTTT	CASSLAVGQINSPLHF
.	TRBV30	TRBJ1-4	TRBD1	TGTGCCTGGAGTGCCGACAGGGACCGGGGTGAAAAACTGTTTTTT	CAWSADRDRGEKLFF
.	TRBV12-3/TRBV12-4	TRBJ2-7	.	TGTGCCGGCAGTTACCCCGGACGATACGAGCAGTACTTC	CAGSYPGRYEQYF
.	TRBV19	TRBJ2-7	TRBD2	TGTGCCAGTAGTATTTCTAGCGGGGGGGCGGGTAATGAGCAGTACTTC	CASSISSGGAGNEQYF
once	TRBV27	TRBJ1-2	TRBD1	TGTGCTGGCAGTTTCTCCGGGGTTCTTAGACAGGGGTTCTTCTATGGCTACACCTTC	CAGSFSGVLRQGFFYGYTF
.	TRBV28	TRBJ2-7	.	TGTGCCAGCAACAAACTAGGTTACGAGCAGTACTTC	CASNKLGYEQYF
.	TRBV20-1	TRBJ1-5	.	TGCAGTGCTAGAAGCAGGGAGGGGGGGAATCAGCCCCAGCATTTT	CSARSREGGNQPQHF
few	TRBV4-2	TRBJ1-1	.	TGTGCCAGCAGCCCTTACGAAAAGCGGTCTAGTCACCGGGACACTGAAGCTTTCTTT	CASSPYEKRSSHRDTEAFF
few	TRBV12-3/TRBV12-4	TRBJ1-5	.	TGTGCCAGCAGTTCAGTCTACAGTTATCAGCCCCAGCATTTT	CASSSVYSYQPQHF
many	TRBV4-3	TRBJ2-1	.	TGCGCCAGCAGCCAGGGGGATAGCTCCTACAATGAGCAGTTCTTC	CASSQGDSSYNEQFF
many	TRBV24-1	TRBJ2-3	.	TGTGCCACCAGAGGCGCCTCGGGCACAGATACGCAGTATTTT	CATRGASGTDTQYF
few	TRBV5-1	TRBJ2-1	.	TGCGCCAGCAGCGGGCAGGGCGACAATGAGCAGTTCTTC	CASSGQGDNEQFF
few	TRBV28	TRBJ2-4	.	TGTGCCAGCAGTCCCAGGGGAGCCAAAAACATTCAGTACTTC	CASSPRGAKNIQYF
.	TRBV28	TRBJ2-3	TRBD1	TGTGCCAGCAGTACGGACAGGGCCCTACCACCGAGGGATACGCAGTATTTT	CASSTDRALPPRDTQYF
.	TRBV19	TRBJ2-1	TRBD2	TGTGCCAGTAGTATCCCTAGCGGGGGGGGCTACAATGGGCAGTTCTTC	CASSIPSGGGYNGQFF